This T cell receptor (beta chain) was obtained from a study of shared clonotypes between healthy human individuals. Over several immunoSEQ plates, each subset's genomic DNA was distributed in even portions. Repertoires were generated with immunoSEQ multiplex PCR, while TCRdb's copy carries only in-frame clones and drops some. The data hold roughly 1.5 million clones, with approximately 98% observed a single time. CDR1 and CDR2 from the germline V gene are SGHTA and FQGNSA. V was trimmed by 5 bases and J by 8 bases, leaving 10 bases between them. The CDR3 covers 12 residues. In the case of this clone: Its antigen is unknown.

General study findings and limits: Rarefaction revealed incomplete sorted-subset sequencing despite large depth. Few donors limited the genetic and exposure-history diversity represented.

The sample was naive CD4+ T cells sorted from blood. Noted subset: CD45RA+ positively selected. The source of this sequence is a man aged 25 to 40 in good health. This chain connects TRBV7-2 to TRBJ2-1, with D unclear. CDR3 in amino acids: CASSAAFDEQFF. CDR3 coding DNA: TGTGCCAGCAGCGCCGCCTTTGATGAGCAGTTCTTC. The complete variable domain, with remaining parts taken from reference TRBV7-2 and TRBJ2-1, reads GAGVSQSPSNKVTEKGKDVELRCDPISGHTALYWYRQSLGQGLEFLIYFQGNSAPDKSGLPSDRFSAERTGGSVSTLTIQRTQQEDSAVYLCASSAAFDEQFFGPGTRLTVL.